One sample yielded the 9 T cell receptor beta chains listed below, sequenced in a study of sequential checkpoint blockade in melanoma. Treatment: randomized to nivolumab then ipilimumab (arm A) or the reverse (arm B). Method: immunoSEQ multiplex PCR; TCRdb's copy keeps in-frame clones and lacks some. This table holds around 3,500 clones, about 20% found once. The sample consisted of tumor tissue (inferred from file names), taken from a patient given nivolumab and ipilimumab in sequence. Receptors were obtained from a human donor with melanoma.

The V call is TRBV6-8, the J call TRBJ1-5, with D maybe TRBD1 (5 bases). CDR1 and CDR2 (germline): MNHGY, SAAAGT. V lost 8 bases and J lost 7, with 24 bases in between. The length of the CDR3 is 16 residues. CDR3 sequence: CASAQERRGIEQPQHF. CDR3 nucleotide sequence: TGTGCCAGCGCCCAGGAAAGGAGGGGCATCGAACAGCCCCAGCATTTT.

The chain has TRBV15 and TRBJ2-5; no clear D. The CDR3 length is 15 residues. The V and J ends lost 1 base and 2 bases respectively, with 11 bases between them. Germline loops: CDR1 LNHNV, CDR2 YYDKDF (reference sequence). As DNA, the CDR3 is TGTGCCACCAGCAGAGGATTACAGTCACAAGAGACCCAGTACTTC. This codes for CATSRGLQSQETQYF.

By frequency in the sample, this clone is medium-sized. Germline is not matched at one junction end, which may reflect a read error. For the CDR3, the DNA is TGTGCCAGCAGTGACTCTTTGACTCCCCATGGCTACACCTTC. Translating gives CASSDSLTPHGYTF. The V and J genes are TRBV6-8 and TRBJ1-2; D is uncertain. CDR3 size: 14 residues. Germline V gene sequence: CDR1 MNHGY, CDR2 SAAAGT.

V usage is TRBV18 and J usage is TRBJ2-7; 7 nucleotides agree with TRBD2. The germline V gene encodes CDR1 KGHSH and CDR2 LQKENI. The CDR3 consists of 15 residues. With 0 bases clipped from V and 4 bases from J, the junction kept 6 bases outside the gene matches. The DNA of the CDR3 is TGTGCCAGCTCACCACCGGGAGGGGCTTGGTACGAGCAGTACTTC. Protein: CASSPPGGAWYEQYF.

Only a few counts were recorded for this clone. The V call is TRBV30, the J call TRBJ1-3; the D is unclear. With 7 bases removed from V and 0 bases from J, the gap between germline ends came to 10 bases. The CDR3 extends over 13 amino acids. The germline gives CDR1 GTSNPN, CDR2 SVGIG (reference sequence). The CDR3 loop is CALGSSSGNTIYF. CDR3 sequence (DNA): TGTGCCTTGGGGAGCAGCTCTGGAAACACCATATATTTT.

The V gene is TRBV5-1, the J gene TRBJ1-1; 8 bases line up with TRBD1. The V gene's germline CDR1 is SGHRS and CDR2 YFSETQ. V shed 4 bases and J 4 bases; nucleotides not matched to a gene: 9. The CDR3 length is 15 residues. Here the CDR3 DNA reads TGCGCCAGCAGCACCTCAGGGGGCGCGGGCACTGAAGCTTTCTTT. Residues: CASSTSGGAGTEAFF.

This clone is medium-sized in the sample. This CDR3 is CASSSRIVRQGENTEAFF. The CDR3 bases are TGTGCCAGCAGCTCTAGGATCGTACGACAGGGAGAGAACACTGAAGCTTTCTTT. V is TRBV11-3 and J is TRBJ1-1, with 7 bases fitting TRBD1. The CDR3 is 18 amino acids. The V and J ends lost 4 bases and 1 base, in that order; junction bases with no gene match: 15. Germline CDR1 is SGHNT and CDR2 is YENEEA.

This chain joins TRBV5-1 and TRBJ2-2; D not certain. Germline V CDR1 and CDR2: SGHRS, YFSETQ. V lost 4 bases and J 0 bases, leaving 7 bases between the germline ends. The CDR3 spans 14 residues. CDR3 nucleotide sequence: TGCGCCAGCAGCGTACCAGCGAACACCGGGGAGCTGTTTTTT. As protein: CASSVPANTGELFF.

J is TRBJ2-1 and V is TRBV19; TRBD1 agrees at 7 bases. Per the germline V gene, CDR1 is LNHDA and CDR2 is SQIVND (reference sequence). Trimming at V came to 7 bases and at J to 3 bases, leaving 9 bases not matched to a gene. The CDR3 is made up of 15 amino acids. The CDR3 DNA is TGTGCCAGTACCCCCCCGGGACAGATCTACAATGAGCAGTTCTTC. Its translation is CASTPPGQIYNEQFF.